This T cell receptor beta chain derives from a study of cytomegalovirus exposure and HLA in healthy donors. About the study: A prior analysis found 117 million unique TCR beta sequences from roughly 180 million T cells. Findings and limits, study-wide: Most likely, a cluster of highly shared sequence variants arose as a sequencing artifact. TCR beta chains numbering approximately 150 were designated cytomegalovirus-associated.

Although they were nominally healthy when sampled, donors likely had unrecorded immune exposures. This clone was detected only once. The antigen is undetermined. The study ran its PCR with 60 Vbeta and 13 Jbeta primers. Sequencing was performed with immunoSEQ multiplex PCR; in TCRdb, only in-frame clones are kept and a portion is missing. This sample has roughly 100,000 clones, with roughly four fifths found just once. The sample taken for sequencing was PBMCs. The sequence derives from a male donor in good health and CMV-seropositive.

The chain's CDR3 is CAISESQGLNEKLFF. The CDR3 coding sequence is TGTGCCATCAGTGAGTCCCAGGGGCTTAATGAAAAACTGTTTTTT. The chain is built from TRBV10-3 and TRBJ1-4; D possibly corresponds to TRBD1 (6 bases). This CDR3 spans 15 amino acids. CDR1 and CDR2 (germline): ENHRY, SYGVKD. V was clipped by 0 bases and J by 4 bases, with 9 bases between them.